This T cell receptor (beta chain) is drawn from a study of blood T cell repertoires in COVID-19. Study-level information: COVID-19 samples collected from the United States, Italy and Spain covered acute and convalescent phases. PBMCs, B-cell-depleted T cells, or T cells provided the cDNA or gDNA that made up the material.

This CDR3 has 15 amino acids. In germline, CDR1 is SEHNR, CDR2 FQNEAQ (reference sequence). V gave up 3 bases and J gave up 6 bases; unmatched junction bases: 8. Per the study methods: Estimates of nucleated cell counts were drawn from the amplification of reference gene primers. Libraries were prepared by immunoSEQ multiplex PCR; TCRdb keeps only in-frame clonotypes and omits some of them. V and J calls and clone size come straight from that table; D and trimming were deduced from the DNA. The sample yields roughly 30,000 clones, 89% seen once. The chain uses TRBV7-9 and TRBJ2-1; 7 bases map to TRBD2. Sequencing was carried out using peripheral blood. The sequence was collected from a man at least 80 years old with acute or convalescent COVID-19. The CDR3 reads CASSFGGRAGNEQFF. The CDR3, as DNA: TGTGCCAGCAGCTTCGGAGGGAGGGCCGGCAATGAGCAGTTCTTC.